The 17 T cell receptor beta chains below were found in one sample sequenced in a study of cytomegalovirus exposure and HLA in healthy donors. Only in-frame clones appear in the TCRdb table, and some are missing; sequencing was by immunoSEQ multiplex PCR. The table records about 58,000 clones, more than 75% of them present only once. Sequences were obtained from PBMCs. These receptors originate from a man between 18 and 29 years old in good health and CMV-seronegative.

The table lists this clone with a count of one. The V gene is TRBV11-2, the J gene TRBJ2-3; 8 bases line up with TRBD2. Trimming removed 5 bases from V and 2 bases from J; junction bases left unmatched: 3. CDR3 length: 14 residues. CDR1 is SGHAT, CDR2 FQNNGV, per germline. The CDR3 loop is CASSTGLATDTQYF. The CDR3 bases are TGTGCCAGCAGCACAGGACTAGCCACAGATACGCAGTATTTT.

CDR3 in amino acids: CASRPPGQGGATQYF. The CDR3, as DNA: TGCGCCAGCAGACCACCGGGACAGGGAGGTGCTACGCAGTATTTT. This chain joins TRBV10-1 and TRBJ2-3; 9 bases align to TRBD1. The ends lost 6 bases at V and 8 bases at J; junction bases unmatched: 12. The CDR3 extends over 15 amino acids. Germline V lookup: CDR1 WNHNN, CDR2 SYGVQD (reference sequence).

The V call is TRBV27, the J call TRBJ2-7; 10 bases are shared with TRBD1. Losses at the gene ends were 5 bases for V and 7 bases for J; bases not matched to a gene: 5. This CDR3 spans 13 amino acids. Germline lookup yields CDR1 MNHEY and CDR2 SMNVEV (reference sequence). The CDR3 protein is CASSRQGAVEQYF. DNA for the CDR3: TGTGCCAGCAGTCGACAGGGGGCCGTTGAGCAGTACTTC.

CDR3 DNA: TGTGCCAGCAGCTTAGTAGTTAGCCATGGCTACACCTTC. Protein sequence: CASSLVVSHGYTF. The chain carries TRBV7-2 and TRBJ1-2; D gene uncertain. Germline loops: CDR1 SGHTA, CDR2 FQGNSA. The V and J ends lost 1 base and 6 bases respectively, with 9 bases between them. The CDR3 runs to 13 residues.

The chain combines TRBV15 with TRBJ2-5; D is uncertain. The V end was cut by 1 base, the J end by 5 bases, with 14 bases between. Germline CDR1 reads LNHNV; CDR2 reads YYDKDF (reference sequence). The CDR3 has 15 amino acids. CDR3 in DNA: TGTGCCACCAGCAGAGTGAAAACGAGTTCGGAGACCCAGTACTTC. Translated, it gives CATSRVKTSSETQYF.

The chain links TRBV7-2 to TRBJ2-7, with D possibly TRBD2 on 5 matching bases. Trimming cost V 1 base and J 3 bases, with 10 bases left between them. Germline CDR1 reads SGHTA; CDR2 reads FQGNSA. CDR3 size: 14 residues. This CDR3 is CASSLDSDGYEQYF. In DNA, the CDR3 is TGTGCCAGCAGCTTAGATAGCGACGGCTACGAGCAGTACTTC.

The chain links TRBV27 to TRBJ1-5; no reliable D call. Germline CDR1 reads MNHEY; CDR2 reads SMNVEV (reference sequence). The CDR3 extends over 12 amino acids. V lost 3 bases to trimming and J lost 4 bases, with 4 bases between them. CDR3 DNA: TGTGCCAGCAGTTTCTTGAATCAGCCCCAGCATTTT. Protein: CASSFLNQPQHF.

J is TRBJ2-7 and V is TRBV7-2; 7 bases agree with TRBD2. Germline V lookup: CDR1 SGHTA, CDR2 FQGNSA. The CDR3 loop spans 15 amino acids. Unmatched junction bases numbered 8, after V lost 2 bases and J lost 4 bases. The CDR3 DNA is TGTGCCAGCAGCTTAACGGGCGGGAGTGGGTACGAGCAGTACTTC. Translating gives CASSLTGGSGYEQYF. Full variable domain (remainder filled in from reference TRBV7-2 and TRBJ2-7): GAGVSQSPSNKVTEKGKDVELRCDPISGHTALYWYRQSLGQGLEFLIYFQGNSAPDKSGLPSDRFSAERTGGSVSTLTIQRTQQEDSAVYLCASSLTGGSGYEQYFGPGTRLTVT.

A few counts support this clone. This sequence joins TRBV4-3 and TRBJ2-5; 10 bases match TRBD1. Germline lookup yields CDR1 LGHNA and CDR2 YSLEER. CDR3 length: 17 amino acids. The junction had 9 bases not matched to a gene; V was cut back by 0 bases and J by 5 bases. The CDR3 sequence is CASSQELTGTGVETQYF. The CDR3, as DNA: TGCGCCAGCAGCCAAGAGCTCACCGGGACAGGGGTGGAGACCCAGTACTTC.

The V and J genes are TRBV6-4 and TRBJ2-3, with D maybe TRBD2 (6 bases). V was cut by 5 bases and J by 0 bases, with 6 bases left in between. From germline, CDR1 is MRHNA and CDR2 SNTAGT. The CDR3 is 13 amino acids. CDR3 sequence reads: CASSSGSTDTQYF. The CDR3, as DNA: TGTGCCAGCAGTAGCGGGAGCACAGATACGCAGTATTTT.

The genes are TRBV6-1 and TRBJ1-4; D perhaps matches TRBD1 (5 bases). CDR1 MNHNS and CDR2 SASEGT come from the germline V gene. The germline V and J ends were trimmed by 2 bases and 8 bases, with 15 bases remaining between them. This CDR3 contains 15 residues. This chain's CDR3 is CASSESPGSLEKLFF. DNA for the CDR3: TGTGCCAGCAGTGAATCACCAGGGTCCCTGGAAAAACTGTTTTTT.

The chain is built from TRBV27 and TRBJ1-3; 7 nucleotides match TRBD1. The length of the CDR3 is 16 residues. CDR1 MNHEY and CDR2 SMNVEV come from the germline V gene (reference sequence). V lost 0 bases, J lost 0 bases, and 2 bases stayed unmatched. The CDR3 sequence is CASSLSGQSSGNTIYF. The CDR3 region has the DNA TGTGCCAGCAGTTTATCGGGACAGAGCTCTGGAAACACCATATATTTT.

The rearrangement uses TRBV7-2 and TRBJ2-5; TRBD2 matches 8 bases. The J segment lost 2 bases and the V segment lost 1 base, leaving 3 bases of the junction unmatched. The CDR3 is 15 residues long. CDR1 is SGHTA, CDR2 FQGNSA, per germline. The CDR3 DNA reads as TGTGCCAGCAGCTTAGGGGCTAGCGGGCAAGAGACCCAGTACTTC. This gives the protein CASSLGASGQETQYF.

This clone has just one count. This chain uses TRBV30 with TRBJ1-5; maybe TRBD1 (6 bases). The germline gives CDR1 GTSNPN, CDR2 SVGIG (reference sequence). The CDR3 is 14 residues long. Trimming cost V 6 bases and J 3 bases, with 15 bases left between them. For the CDR3, the DNA is TGTGCCTGTCAAGAGGGGGACATCAATCAGCCCCAGCATTTT. Translating gives CACQEGDINQPQHF.

V gene TRBV19 combines with J gene TRBJ1-1; 7 nucleotides align to TRBD1. Germline lookup yields CDR1 LNHDA and CDR2 SQIVND (reference sequence). The V gene end was trimmed by 3 bases and the J gene end by 2 bases; junction bases not matched to a gene: 3. The CDR3 spans 14 residues. For the CDR3, the DNA is TGTGCCAGTAGTATTGGAGGGGGCAACACTGAAGCTTTCTTT. It translates to CASSIGGGNTEAFF.

This clone was recorded only once. The rearrangement links TRBV7-2 to TRBJ2-2; the match to TRBD1 covers 7 bases. V was pared by 5 bases and J by 4 bases, with 7 bases of the junction left unmatched. From germline, CDR1 is SGHTA and CDR2 FQGNSA. The CDR3 spans 15 residues. The CDR3: CASSPRSGGTGELFF. The DNA for the CDR3 is TGTGCCAGCAGCCCAAGGTCAGGGGGCACCGGGGAGCTGTTTTTT.

In its sample, this clone was seen once. The rearrangement uses TRBV6-5 and TRBJ2-7, with 9 bases identical to TRBD1. The CDR3 has 16 residues. The germline V gene has CDR1 MNHEY and CDR2 SVGAGI. V trimming: 0 bases; J trimming: 2 bases; junction bases outside the gene matches: 5. The CDR3: CASSYSEGQGPYEQYF. The CDR3 DNA is TGTGCCAGCAGTTACTCGGAGGGACAGGGTCCCTACGAGCAGTACTTC.